These T cell receptor beta chains were read from a single sample in a study of CD8 T cells in Susac syndrome. TCRdb re-called the immunoSEQ multiplex PCR reads through MiXCR, storing one row per CDR3 protein. The data show about 190,000 distinct CDR3 sequences, roughly 92% seen once. The sequenced sample was CD4+ T cells from PBMCs. All receptors come from a human donor in good health. CDR3s include the opening cysteine and the closing phenylalanine or tryptophan. The D gene is left open where the match is weak. Some rows have no size entry. The others give once, few or many, or a class for an expanded clone.

j_call: TRBJ2-7; v_call: TRBV7-2; clone_size: .; d_call: .; cdr3_aa: CASSLSVWYEQYF; cdr3_nt: TGTGCCAGCAGCTTATCGGTGTGGTACGAGCAGTACTTC
j_call: TRBJ2-6; v_call: TRBV7-9; clone_size: .; d_call: TRBD1; cdr3_aa: CASSLGTGIPSGANVLTF; cdr3_nt: TGTGCCAGCAGCTTAGGGACAGGGATACCCTCTGGGGCCAACGTCCTGACTTTC
j_call: TRBJ2-3; v_call: TRBV30; clone_size: once; d_call: .; cdr3_aa: CAWSYGRTDTQYF; cdr3_nt: TGTGCCTGGAGTTACGGACGCACAGATACGCAGTATTTT
j_call: TRBJ1-2; v_call: TRBV15; clone_size: .; d_call: .; cdr3_aa: CATSRGGRENYGYTF; cdr3_nt: TGTGCCACCAGCAGAGGAGGCAGGGAAAACTATGGCTACACCTTC
j_call: TRBJ2-5; v_call: TRBV4-3; clone_size: .; d_call: .; cdr3_aa: CASSQETGWGETQYF; cdr3_nt: TGCGCCAGCAGCCAAGAAACAGGGTGGGGAGAGACCCAGTACTTC
j_call: TRBJ1-2; v_call: TRBV12-3/TRBV12-4; clone_size: .; d_call: .; cdr3_aa: CASSRRGPGGYTF; cdr3_nt: TGTGCCAGCAGCCGGAGGGGACCAGGTGGCTACACCTTC
j_call: TRBJ2-1; v_call: TRBV6-2/TRBV6-3; clone_size: .; d_call: .; cdr3_aa: CASSYLGEQFF; cdr3_nt: TGTGCCAGCAGTTACCTGGGGGAGCAGTTCTTC
j_call: TRBJ2-6; v_call: TRBV7-3; clone_size: .; d_call: .; cdr3_aa: CASSLAPPAGANVLTF; cdr3_nt: TGTGCCAGCAGCTTAGCCCCTCCGGCTGGGGCCAACGTCCTGACTTTC
j_call: TRBJ2-4; v_call: TRBV3-1; clone_size: .; d_call: .; cdr3_aa: CASSQPTGSLNIQYF; cdr3_nt: TGTGCCAGCAGCCAACCGACAGGATCACTAAACATTCAGTACTTC
j_call: TRBJ1-2; v_call: TRBV25-1; clone_size: .; d_call: .; cdr3_aa: CASSELGTSDVYGYTF; cdr3_nt: TGTGCCAGCAGTGAATTAGGGACCTCCGATGTCTATGGCTACACCTTC
j_call: TRBJ1-1; v_call: TRBV3-1; clone_size: .; d_call: .; cdr3_aa: CASSQGVGNTEAFF; cdr3_nt: TGTGCCAGCAGCCAAGGTGTGGGGAACACTGAAGCTTTCTTT
j_call: TRBJ2-5; v_call: TRBV7-2; clone_size: .; d_call: TRBD2; cdr3_aa: CASSLGLAGGHQYF; cdr3_nt: TGTGCCAGCAGCTTAGGACTAGCGGGGGGCCATCAGTACTTC
j_call: TRBJ1-3; v_call: TRBV11-2; clone_size: .; d_call: .; cdr3_aa: CASSHGPPKGNTIYF; cdr3_nt: TGTGCCAGCAGCCATGGACCACCCAAGGGAAACACCATATATTTT
j_call: TRBJ2-1; v_call: TRBV6-4; clone_size: .; d_call: TRBD2; cdr3_aa: CASSERVAGGPNEQFF; cdr3_nt: TGTGCCAGCAGTGAAAGGGTAGCGGGGGGGCCCAATGAGCAGTTCTTC
j_call: TRBJ2-2; v_call: TRBV19; clone_size: .; d_call: TRBD2; cdr3_aa: CASLKWTSSAGELFF; cdr3_nt: TGTGCCAGCCTGAAGTGGACTAGCAGCGCCGGGGAGCTGTTTTTT
j_call: TRBJ1-2; v_call: TRBV5-6; clone_size: .; d_call: TRBD1; cdr3_aa: CASSWGTDRGNYGYTF; cdr3_nt: TGTGCCAGCAGCTGGGGAACAGACAGGGGAAACTATGGCTACACCTTC
j_call: TRBJ1-5; v_call: TRBV28; clone_size: .; d_call: TRBD1; cdr3_aa: CASRGGDQPQHF; cdr3_nt: TGTGCCAGCCGAGGGGGCGACCAGCCCCAGCATTTT
j_call: TRBJ2-2; v_call: TRBV9; clone_size: .; d_call: TRBD2; cdr3_aa: CASSVGRGRTSVGTGELFF; cdr3_nt: TGTGCCAGCAGCGTAGGTCGCGGGAGGACTAGCGTCGGGACCGGGGAGCTGTTTTTT
j_call: TRBJ2-2; v_call: TRBV7-2; clone_size: .; d_call: TRBD2; cdr3_aa: CASSNGLAWTGELFF; cdr3_nt: TGTGCCAGCAGCAACGGACTAGCTTGGACCGGGGAGCTGTTTTTT
j_call: TRBJ2-1; v_call: TRBV7-9; clone_size: .; d_call: .; cdr3_aa: CASSLEGFRNEQFF; cdr3_nt: TGTGCCAGCAGCTTAGAGGGCTTCAGGAATGAGCAGTTCTTC
j_call: TRBJ1-6; v_call: TRBV29-1; clone_size: .; d_call: .; cdr3_aa: CSVAGVGNSPLHF; cdr3_nt: TGCAGCGTTGCAGGGGTGGGGAATTCACCCCTCCACTTT
j_call: TRBJ2-5; v_call: TRBV20-1; clone_size: once; d_call: TRBD2; cdr3_aa: CSARTSGGPARGTQYF; cdr3_nt: TGCAGTGCTAGGACTAGCGGGGGGCCCGCAAGGGGGACCCAGTACTTC
j_call: TRBJ2-3; v_call: TRBV7-2; clone_size: .; d_call: .; cdr3_aa: CASSLEGRAGDTQYF; cdr3_nt: TGTGCCAGCAGCTTAGAGGGGCGAGCTGGAGATACGCAGTATTTT
j_call: TRBJ1-2; v_call: TRBV6-2/TRBV6-3; clone_size: .; d_call: .; cdr3_aa: CASSYWSTVTNYGYTF; cdr3_nt: TGTGCCAGCAGTTACTGGTCGACAGTTACTAACTATGGCTACACCTTC
j_call: TRBJ1-1; v_call: TRBV7-2; clone_size: .; d_call: .; cdr3_aa: CASSGGVQAYTEAFF; cdr3_nt: TGTGCCAGCAGCGGAGGGGTGCAGGCCTACACTGAAGCTTTCTTT
j_call: TRBJ1-6; v_call: TRBV6-1; clone_size: .; d_call: .; cdr3_aa: CATLGVRTEPLHF; cdr3_nt: TGTGCCACCCTCGGGGTCAGGACCGAACCCCTCCACTTT
j_call: TRBJ1-5; v_call: TRBV28; clone_size: .; d_call: .; cdr3_aa: CASSSEPGNQPQHF; cdr3_nt: TGTGCCAGCAGTTCAGAGCCGGGCAATCAGCCCCAGCATTTT
j_call: TRBJ1-6; v_call: TRBV6-5; clone_size: .; d_call: .; cdr3_aa: CASSYSVPNSYNSPLHF; cdr3_nt: TGTGCCAGCAGTTACTCGGTGCCTAACTCCTATAATTCACCCCTCCACTTT
j_call: TRBJ2-2; v_call: TRBV10-2; clone_size: .; d_call: .; cdr3_aa: CAVVSGSTGELFF; cdr3_nt: TGCGCCGTAGTAAGCGGGTCCACCGGGGAGCTGTTTTTT
j_call: TRBJ2-2; v_call: TRBV3-1; clone_size: .; d_call: .; cdr3_aa: CASSPRERTGELFF; cdr3_nt: TGTGCCAGCAGCCCAAGGGAGCGTACCGGGGAGCTGTTTTTT
j_call: TRBJ1-1; v_call: TRBV7-3; clone_size: .; d_call: .; cdr3_aa: CASSSSTAEAFF; cdr3_nt: TGTGCCAGCAGCTCATCAACGGCTGAAGCTTTCTTT
j_call: TRBJ1-5; v_call: TRBV6-4; clone_size: .; d_call: TRBD1; cdr3_aa: CASSGGQGAVNQPQHF; cdr3_nt: TGTGCCAGCAGTGGTGGACAGGGGGCGGTCAATCAGCCCCAGCATTTT
j_call: TRBJ2-1; v_call: TRBV20-1; clone_size: .; d_call: .; cdr3_aa: CSARGGVGNNEQFF; cdr3_nt: TGCAGTGCTAGAGGAGGGGTCGGGAACAATGAGCAGTTCTTC
j_call: TRBJ1-1; v_call: TRBV6-4; clone_size: .; d_call: TRBD1; cdr3_aa: CASSRTGGAPTEAFF; cdr3_nt: TGTGCCAGCAGCCGAACAGGGGGCGCACCCACTGAAGCTTTCTTT
j_call: TRBJ1-1; v_call: TRBV3-1; clone_size: once; d_call: TRBD1; cdr3_aa: CASSLQGAGYTEAFF; cdr3_nt: TGTGCCAGCAGCCTCCAGGGGGCCGGGTACACTGAAGCTTTCTTT
j_call: TRBJ1-4; v_call: TRBV9; clone_size: .; d_call: .; cdr3_aa: CASSPGTVLGNEKLFF; cdr3_nt: TGTGCCAGCAGCCCCGGGACGGTCTTGGGTAATGAAAAACTGTTTTTT
j_call: TRBJ1-1; v_call: TRBV6-1; clone_size: .; d_call: .; cdr3_aa: CASSEGAGMGTEAFF; cdr3_nt: TGTGCCAGCAGTGAAGGGGCAGGAATGGGCACTGAAGCTTTCTTT
j_call: TRBJ2-1; v_call: TRBV3-1; clone_size: .; d_call: .; cdr3_aa: CASSQGYEQFF; cdr3_nt: TGTGCCAGCAGCCAGGGTTATGAGCAGTTCTTC
j_call: TRBJ2-1; v_call: TRBV7-3; clone_size: .; d_call: .; cdr3_aa: CASSLMGDPNEQFF; cdr3_nt: TGTGCCAGCAGCTTGATGGGGGATCCAAATGAGCAGTTCTTC
j_call: TRBJ1-5; v_call: TRBV12-3/TRBV12-4; clone_size: .; d_call: .; cdr3_aa: CASSFVGGVVQPQHF; cdr3_nt: TGTGCCAGCAGTTTCGTAGGCGGGGTGGTTCAGCCCCAGCATTTT
j_call: TRBJ2-1; v_call: TRBV6-2/TRBV6-3; clone_size: .; d_call: TRBD2; cdr3_aa: CASSYSGGSYNEQFF; cdr3_nt: TGTGCCAGCAGTTACAGCGGGGGCTCCTACAATGAGCAGTTCTTC
j_call: TRBJ1-1; v_call: TRBV2; clone_size: once; d_call: TRBD1; cdr3_aa: CASSTGVPEAFF; cdr3_nt: TGTGCCAGCAGTACAGGGGTGCCTGAAGCTTTCTTT
j_call: TRBJ2-2; v_call: TRBV6-6; clone_size: .; d_call: TRBD2; cdr3_aa: CASSPKLAGNTGELFF; cdr3_nt: TGTGCCAGCAGCCCAAAACTAGCGGGGAACACCGGGGAGCTGTTTTTT
j_call: TRBJ1-1; v_call: TRBV18; clone_size: few; d_call: .; cdr3_aa: CASSPRGRGTEAFF; cdr3_nt: TGTGCCAGCTCACCGCGGGGGCGGGGCACTGAAGCTTTCTTT
j_call: TRBJ2-1; v_call: TRBV15; clone_size: .; d_call: TRBD1; cdr3_aa: CATSRGRDREGHEQFF; cdr3_nt: TGTGCCACCAGCAGAGGAAGGGACAGGGAGGGGCATGAGCAGTTCTTC
j_call: TRBJ1-3; v_call: TRBV11-2; clone_size: .; d_call: .; cdr3_aa: CASTQSPGNTIYF; cdr3_nt: TGTGCCAGCACCCAGAGCCCTGGAAACACCATATATTTT
j_call: TRBJ1-4; v_call: TRBV20-1; clone_size: .; d_call: .; cdr3_aa: CSASYPQEKLFF; cdr3_nt: TGCAGTGCTAGTTATCCCCAAGAAAAACTGTTTTTT
j_call: TRBJ2-3; v_call: TRBV27; clone_size: .; d_call: TRBD2; cdr3_aa: CATSTSGGSTDTQYF; cdr3_nt: TGTGCCACCTCAACTAGCGGGGGGAGCACAGATACGCAGTATTTT
j_call: TRBJ1-1; v_call: TRBV2; clone_size: .; d_call: .; cdr3_aa: CASRVRDTAATEAFF; cdr3_nt: TGTGCCAGCAGGGTCCGGGACACGGCCGCTACTGAAGCTTTCTTT
j_call: TRBJ2-7; v_call: TRBV2; clone_size: .; d_call: TRBD2; cdr3_aa: CASSSASGGAGGGEQYF; cdr3_nt: TGTGCCAGCAGTTCGGCTAGCGGGGGGGCCGGGGGCGGCGAGCAGTACTTC
j_call: TRBJ1-1; v_call: TRBV19; clone_size: once; d_call: .; cdr3_aa: CASSPDLTSTEAFF; cdr3_nt: TGTGCCAGTAGTCCCGATTTGACGAGCACTGAAGCTTTCTTT
j_call: TRBJ2-1; v_call: TRBV5-4; clone_size: .; d_call: .; cdr3_aa: CASSLENRKDEQFF; cdr3_nt: TGTGCCAGCAGCTTGGAGAACAGGAAGGATGAGCAGTTCTTC